This T cell receptor (beta chain) was sequenced for a study of read filtering for tumor transcriptome and immune sequencing. Whole-study findings and limits: Sorted CD138-negative bone marrow cells were not purified T cells.

Molecular barcoded adaptors covering alpha/delta and beta/gamma chains were used on 400 ng RNA. TCRdb fed the reads into MiXCR, producing one record per CDR3 protein. The data contain approximately 40,000 distinct CDR3 sequences, roughly 15% of them seen just once; the ten biggest clones take up 25% to 30%. This clonotype came up many times. The antigen remains undetermined. Trimming left V 1 base short and J 5 bases short, with 8 bases between. The CDR3 contains 13 residues. The germline V gene has CDR1 LGHDT and CDR2 YNNKEL (reference sequence). The TCR sequence derives from a donor aged 40 or older with multiple myeloma. Sample: a population of CD138-negative cells sorted from bone marrow. The chain links TRBV3-1 to TRBJ2-5; D is perhaps TRBD1 (6 bases). CDR3 DNA: TGTGCCAGCAGCCAAGCAGGGGTGGAGACCCAGTACTTC. Protein product: CASSQAGVETQYF.